Described below is a single TCR beta chain sequence and its context. Its antigen is not identified. The data originate from a study of regulatory T cells in long-lasting Graves disease. Study at large: Persistent Graves' disease meant over 5 years of antithyroid drugs with positive TSH receptor antibodies.

The time point here: persistent/refractory GD, antithyroid drugs over 5 years with positive TRAb. PBMC-derived RNA was used for the TCR library. Study-level points and caveats: Thyroid tissue went unexamined; only peripheral blood was analyzed. Possibly, accuracy suffered from the small sample size.

HTBI primers from iRepertoire and Arm-PCR of CDR3 regions yielded the TCR beta libraries. TCRdb reprocessed the multiplex PCR reads with MiXCR, giving one entry per CDR3 protein. The repertoire holds about 470,000 distinct CDR3 sequences, with less than 25% as singletons. The receptor's source is a female donor with Graves disease. The sample was peripheral blood mononuclear cells (PBMCs), taken when the disease was refractory, from a patient treated with antithyroid drugs.

The CDR3 protein is CASHRGTGELFF. Here the CDR3 DNA reads TGTGCCAGCCACCGGGGCACCGGGGAGCTGTTTTTT. The gene calls are TRBV6-1 and TRBJ2-2, with a tentative D call TRBD2 (5 bases). This CDR3 is 12 amino acids long. The germline V gene encodes CDR1 MNHNS and CDR2 SASEGT. The V gene lost 8 bases and the J gene lost 4 bases, with 8 bases spanning the gap.